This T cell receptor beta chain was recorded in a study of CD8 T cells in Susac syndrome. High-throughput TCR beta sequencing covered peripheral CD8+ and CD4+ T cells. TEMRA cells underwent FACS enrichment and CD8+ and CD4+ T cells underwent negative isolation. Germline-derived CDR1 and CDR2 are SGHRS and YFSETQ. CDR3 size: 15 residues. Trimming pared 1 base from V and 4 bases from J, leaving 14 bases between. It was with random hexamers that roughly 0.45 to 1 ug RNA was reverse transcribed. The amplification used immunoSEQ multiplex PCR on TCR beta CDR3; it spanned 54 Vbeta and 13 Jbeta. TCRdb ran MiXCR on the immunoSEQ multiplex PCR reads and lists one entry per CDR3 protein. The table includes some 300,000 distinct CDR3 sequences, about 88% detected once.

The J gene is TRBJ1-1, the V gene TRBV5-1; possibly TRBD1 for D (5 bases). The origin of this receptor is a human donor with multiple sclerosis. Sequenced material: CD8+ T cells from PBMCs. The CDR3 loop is CASSLSLGGGTEAFF. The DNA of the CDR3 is TGCGCCAGCAGCTTGAGCTTGGGGGGTGGCACTGAAGCTTTCTTT.